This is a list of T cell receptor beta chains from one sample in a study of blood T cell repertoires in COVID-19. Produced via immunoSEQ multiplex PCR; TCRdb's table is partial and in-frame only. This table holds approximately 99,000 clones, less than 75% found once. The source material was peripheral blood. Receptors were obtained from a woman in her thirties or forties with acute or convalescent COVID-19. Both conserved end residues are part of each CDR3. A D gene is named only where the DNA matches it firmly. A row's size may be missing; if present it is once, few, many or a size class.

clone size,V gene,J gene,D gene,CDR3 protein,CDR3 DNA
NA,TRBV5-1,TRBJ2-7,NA,CASSLAVAGVTYEQYF,TGCGCCAGCAGCTTGGCGGTCGCAGGGGTCACCTACGAGCAGTACTTC
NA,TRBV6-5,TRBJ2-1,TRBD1,CASRTGGFINEQFF,TGTGCCAGCAGGACAGGGGGCTTTATTAATGAGCAGTTCTTC
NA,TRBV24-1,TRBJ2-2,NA,CATSVAGINTGELFF,TGTGCCACCAGTGTTGCAGGAATAAACACCGGGGAGCTGTTTTTT
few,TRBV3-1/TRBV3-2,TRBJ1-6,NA,CASSQVQGNSPLHF,TGTGCCAGCAGCCAAGTTCAGGGTAATTCACCCCTCCACTTT
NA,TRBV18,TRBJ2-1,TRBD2,CASSPGLAGAGGEQFF,TGTGCCAGCTCGCCCGGACTAGCGGGGGCCGGGGGTGAGCAGTTCTTC
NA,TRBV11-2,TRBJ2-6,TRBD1,CASSLQGAGANVLTF,TGTGCCAGCAGCCTGCAGGGGGCTGGGGCCAACGTCCTGACTTTC
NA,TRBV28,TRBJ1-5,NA,CASSSSQQGLSNQPQHF,TGTGCCAGCAGTTCCTCCCAACAGGGCCTTAGCAATCAGCCCCAGCATTTT
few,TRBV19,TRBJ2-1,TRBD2,CASSIHSGGDLEQFF,TGTGCCAGTAGTATCCATAGCGGGGGGGATCTTGAGCAGTTCTTC
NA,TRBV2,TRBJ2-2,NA,CASSERGLATGELFF,TGTGCCAGCAGTGAAAGGGGTCTTGCTACCGGGGAGCTGTTTTTT
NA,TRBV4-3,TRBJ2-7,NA,CASSQDRTSSYEQYF,TGCGCCAGCAGCCAAGATCGTACGAGCTCCTACGAGCAGTACTTC
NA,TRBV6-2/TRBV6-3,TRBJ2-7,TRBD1,CASSYTGVSDEQYF,TGTGCCAGCAGTTACACAGGGGTATCAGACGAGCAGTACTTC
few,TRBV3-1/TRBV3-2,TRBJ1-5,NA,CASSQDGRRPQHF,TGTGCCAGCAGCCAAGATGGGAGAAGGCCCCAGCATTTT
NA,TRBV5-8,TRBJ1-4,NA,CASSLEGPINEKLFF,TGTGCCAGCAGCTTGGAGGGGCCAATTAATGAAAAACTGTTTTTT
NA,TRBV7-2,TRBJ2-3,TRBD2,CASSPQYSGGADTQYF,TGTGCCAGCAGCCCCCAATATAGCGGGGGGGCGGATACGCAGTATTTT
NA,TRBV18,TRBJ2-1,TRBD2,CASSPPGLAGAYNEQFF,TGTGCCAGCTCACCACCGGGTTTAGCGGGGGCCTACAATGAGCAGTTCTTC
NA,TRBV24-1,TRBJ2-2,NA,CATSDQTGEAYGELFF,TGTGCCACCAGTGATCAAACAGGGGAGGCATACGGGGAGCTGTTTTTT
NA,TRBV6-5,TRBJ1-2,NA,CASSPSEGSYGYTF,TGTGCCAGCAGTCCCTCGGAGGGGAGCTATGGCTACACCTTC
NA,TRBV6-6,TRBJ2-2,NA,CASSSSGESPLQNTGELFF,TGTGCCAGCAGCTCCTCCGGGGAATCCCCTCTACAGAACACCGGGGAGCTGTTTTTT
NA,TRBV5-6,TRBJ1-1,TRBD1,CASSYQGDTEAFF,TGTGCCAGCAGTTACCAGGGGGACACTGAAGCTTTCTTT
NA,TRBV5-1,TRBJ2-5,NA,CASSLGGYQETQYF,TGCGCCAGCAGCTTGGGAGGGTACCAAGAGACCCAGTACTTC
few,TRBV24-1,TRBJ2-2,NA,CATSDFLETGELFF,TGTGCCACCAGTGATTTCCTGGAGACCGGGGAGCTGTTTTTT
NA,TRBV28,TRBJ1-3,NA,CASTRTVSGNTIYF,TGTGCCAGCACCAGGACAGTCTCTGGAAACACCATATATTTT
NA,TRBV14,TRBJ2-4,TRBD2,CASSQALAGVNIQYF,TGTGCCAGCAGCCAAGCACTAGCGGGGGTAAACATTCAGTACTTC
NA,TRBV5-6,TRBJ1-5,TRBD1,CASSTTGGLNQPQHF,TGTGCCAGCAGCACAACAGGGGGCCTCAATCAGCCCCAGCATTTT